Listed below are T cell receptor beta chains from one sample, sequenced in a study of blood T cell repertoires in COVID-19. TCRdb keeps only in-frame clones here, not all; method: immunoSEQ multiplex PCR. Here the sample spans roughly 120,000 clones, 86% being singletons. The sample was peripheral blood. The origin of the receptors is a man between 35 and 55 years old with acute or convalescent COVID-19. Each CDR3 is given with its conserved first and last residue. D genes are given only for firm matches. Rows may omit the clone size; those that give it use once, few, many or a size class.

-,TRBJ1-2,TRBD1,TRBV18,TGTGCCAGCTCACCACCGACAGGGGGATATGGCTACACCTTC,CASSPPTGGYGYTF
-,TRBJ1-1,-,TRBV2,TGTGCCAGCAGGGAGACAGCGAACACTGAAGCTTTCTTT,CASRETANTEAFF
-,TRBJ1-2,TRBD1,TRBV19,TGTGCCAGTAGTATAGGGGGGGACAGGCGATACTATGGCTACACCTTC,CASSIGGDRRYYGYTF
-,TRBJ1-3,-,TRBV18,TGTGCCAGCTCACCTCTGGCAGGGCAAACCTCTGGAAACACCATATATTTT,CASSPLAGQTSGNTIYF
-,TRBJ1-2,-,TRBV10-2,TGCGCCAGCAGTGAGTCATTTGGGGCGCCGGGCTACACCTTC,CASSESFGAPGYTF
-,TRBJ2-5,TRBD1,TRBV5-1,TGCGCCAGCAGGTGGGACAGGGAGGAGACCCAGTACTTC,CASRWDREETQYF
-,TRBJ2-3,-,TRBV18,TGTGCCAGCTCACCACGGACAGTTGGTATAGATACGCAGTATTTT,CASSPRTVGIDTQYF
-,TRBJ2-1,TRBD2,TRBV9,TGTGCCAGCAGCGTCGAGGGGACTAATTTCCCCTACAATGAGCAGTTCTTC,CASSVEGTNFPYNEQFF
-,TRBJ1-1,-,TRBV9,TGTGCCAGCAGCACGACAGTGGACACTGAAGCTTTCTTT,CASSTTVDTEAFF
-,TRBJ1-3,TRBD1,TRBV2,TGTGCCAGCAGTGACAGGGGGAACACCATATATTTT,CASSDRGNTIYF
few,TRBJ2-2,TRBD1,TRBV5-4,TGTGCCAGCAGCGGGAGTGGACAGGGGAGGAAAAACGGGGAGCTGTTTTTT,CASSGSGQGRKNGELFF
-,TRBJ2-3,-,TRBV6-5,TGTGCCAGCAGCTTTAGCGCTAGCACAGATACGCAGTATTTT,CASSFSASTDTQYF
-,TRBJ2-1,-,TRBV5-8,TGTGCCAGCAGCCAGCGTGGGAATGAGCAGTTCTTC,CASSQRGNEQFF
-,TRBJ2-1,-,TRBV12-3/TRBV12-4,TGTGCCAGCAGTTTAGGGCATTACAATGAGCAGTTCTTC,CASSLGHYNEQFF
once,TRBJ1-2,TRBD1,TRBV11-2,TGTGCCAGCAGCTTAGGTGACAGGGTGATATTTAACTATGGCTACACCTTC,CASSLGDRVIFNYGYTF
once,TRBJ2-1,TRBD2,TRBV7-9,TGTGCCAGTTCAGCGGGGTACAATGAGCAGTTCTTC,CASSAGYNEQFF
-,TRBJ1-1,-,TRBV5-1,TGCGCCAGCAGCCCCCGCGAGGGGAACACTGAAGCTTTCTTT,CASSPREGNTEAFF
-,TRBJ2-3,TRBD2,TRBV4-3,TGCGCCAGCAGCCACGATAGCGGGGGGGCCGGGGATACGCAGTATTTT,CASSHDSGGAGDTQYF
-,TRBJ2-2,-,TRBV6-5,TGTGCCAGCAGGGGGAGACTGAACACCGGGGAGCTGTTTTTT,CASRGRLNTGELFF
once,TRBJ2-7,-,TRBV18,TGTGCCAGCTCTGACAGTGTCGTACCCTACGAGCAGTACTTC,CASSDSVVPYEQYF
-,TRBJ2-1,TRBD1,TRBV27,TGTGCCAGCAGTTTGTCCGGGACAGGAGTCTCCTACAATGAGCAGTTCTTC,CASSLSGTGVSYNEQFF
-,TRBJ1-5,-,TRBV5-5,TGTGCCAGCAGCTTGGGTTGGCAGGGGCCTAATCAGCCCCAGCATTTT,CASSLGWQGPNQPQHF
once,TRBJ2-1,-,TRBV5-1,TGCGCCAGCAGCACCCTACAGGGTGATGAGCAGTTCTTC,CASSTLQGDEQFF
-,TRBJ1-1,-,TRBV20-1,TGCAGTGCCCAGGGGAACACTGAAGCTTTCTTT,CSAQGNTEAFF
-,TRBJ2-3,-,TRBV6-6,TGTGCCAGCGCTCGGGGGTCGGCAGATACGCAGTATTTT,CASARGSADTQYF
-,TRBJ1-6,-,TRBV4-3,TGCGCCAGCAGCCAACAAACGACAGGATATAATTCACCCCTCCACTTT,CASSQQTTGYNSPLHF
many,TRBJ1-5,-,TRBV19,TGTGCCAGTAGTGTAGAGGCAGGTTACAATCAGCCCCAGCATTTT,CASSVEAGYNQPQHF
-,TRBJ1-6,TRBD1,TRBV19,TGTGCCAGTAGTATTTCAAATGGACAGGGAGGCTCACCCCTCCACTTT,CASSISNGQGGSPLHF
-,TRBJ1-2,TRBD1,TRBV6-2/TRBV6-3,TGTGCCAGCAGTTACTCGTCCGGGACAGGGATACCTAACTATGGCTACACCTTC,CASSYSSGTGIPNYGYTF
-,TRBJ1-5,TRBD1,TRBV19,TGTGCCAGTAGACTAGCCCGGACAGGTGATACCGATCAGCCCCAGCATTTT,CASRLARTGDTDQPQHF
-,TRBJ1-6,TRBD1,TRBV4-3,TGCGCCAGCAGCCAAGGACAGGGGTTGAATTCACCCCTCCACTTT,CASSQGQGLNSPLHF
-,TRBJ2-7,-,TRBV2,TGTGCCAGCAGTGAAAGGGTAGCGGCCGGGTTGGAGCAGTACTTC,CASSERVAAGLEQYF
-,TRBJ1-2,TRBD1,TRBV30,TGTGCCTGGAGTGTGGGAACAGGGGGCTGGGCTGGCTACACCTTC,CAWSVGTGGWAGYTF
-,TRBJ2-3,-,TRBV19,TGTGCCAGTAGTCCTCGGGGAGCGGATACGCAGTATTTT,CASSPRGADTQYF
medium-sized,TRBJ2-1,TRBD2,TRBV30,TGTGCCTCAAGACTAGCGGGAGTTCGGTACAATGAGCAGTTCTTC,CASRLAGVRYNEQFF
-,TRBJ2-1,TRBD2,TRBV3-1/TRBV3-2,TGTGCCAGCAGCCAAGAGAGACTAGCGACGAACATCTACAATGAGCAGTTCTTC,CASSQERLATNIYNEQFF
-,TRBJ2-1,TRBD1,TRBV4-3,TGCGCCAGCAGCCAAGCGCTTAGGGGGCGTGAGCAGTTCTTC,CASSQALRGREQFF
-,TRBJ1-2,-,TRBV6-6,TGTGCCAGTGCCAGTGGGGCGAACTATGGCTACACCTTC,CASASGANYGYTF
-,TRBJ1-6,-,TRBV5-1,TGCGCCAGCAGCCTGGGGAGAGATAATTCACCCCTCCACTTT,CASSLGRDNSPLHF
few,TRBJ1-2,TRBD1,TRBV7-2,TGTGCCAGCAGCTTGGGGACAGGGGCGAATATAAACTATGGCTACACCTTC,CASSLGTGANINYGYTF
-,TRBJ2-1,-,TRBV19,TGTGCCAGTAGCCTCTCTTGGGGCGATGAGCAGTTCTTC,CASSLSWGDEQFF
-,TRBJ2-1,-,TRBV19,TGTGCCAGTAGTAGGAACAGTGAGCAGTTCTTC,CASSRNSEQFF
-,TRBJ1-3,TRBD1,TRBV30,TGTGCCTGGAGTGTACGGCAGGGGGCGCGTGGAAACACCATATATTTT,CAWSVRQGARGNTIYF
-,TRBJ2-7,TRBD1,TRBV5-1,TGCGCCAGCAGCTTTTATACAGGGGGCCCTCTCGAGCAGTACTTC,CASSFYTGGPLEQYF
-,TRBJ2-3,TRBD2,TRBV5-8,TGTGCCAGCCCCGCGGGACTAGCGGGTCTAGAGAAAAAACACACAGATACGCAGTATTTT,CASPAGLAGLEKKHTDTQYF
-,TRBJ2-7,TRBD2,TRBV11-3,TGTGCCAGCAGCTCCACTAGCGGGGGGTCCTACGAGCAGTACTTC,CASSSTSGGSYEQYF
-,TRBJ1-2,-,TRBV2,TGTGCCAGCAGTGAATGGGCAGGGTCCTATGGCTACACCTTC,CASSEWAGSYGYTF
-,TRBJ1-3,-,TRBV7-8,TGTGCCAGCAGCCACAGCTCTGGAAACACCATATATTTT,CASSHSSGNTIYF
-,TRBJ1-3,-,TRBV7-9,TGTGCCAGCAGCCCTCGGGTCCAGTCCGGAAACACCATATATTTT,CASSPRVQSGNTIYF
-,TRBJ2-3,TRBD2,TRBV5-1,TGCGCCAGCAGTTCAGGACTAGCGGGTGGGGCAGATACGCAGTATTTT,CASSSGLAGGADTQYF
once,TRBJ1-1,TRBD1,TRBV7-2,TGTGCCAGCAGCGAAGGGACAGCTCCTCTCGGGACTTTCTTT,CASSEGTAPLGTFF
-,TRBJ1-2,TRBD1,TRBV6-1,TGTGCCAGCAGTGACTGGGGACAGGGTCTATCCAACTATGGCTACACCTTC,CASSDWGQGLSNYGYTF
-,TRBJ2-4,-,TRBV20-1,TGCAGTGCTAGTACAGGGCTTCAACGAGCCAAAAACATTCAGTACTTC,CSASTGLQRAKNIQYF
-,TRBJ1-5,TRBD1,TRBV27,TGTGCCAGCAGTTTCGATGGACAGGGAGTAAATCAGCCCCAGCATTTT,CASSFDGQGVNQPQHF
-,TRBJ2-2,TRBD2,TRBV5-4,TGTGCCAGCAGCTTGCCGGCTAGCGGGAGTCGGACCGGGGAGCTGTTTTTT,CASSLPASGSRTGELFF